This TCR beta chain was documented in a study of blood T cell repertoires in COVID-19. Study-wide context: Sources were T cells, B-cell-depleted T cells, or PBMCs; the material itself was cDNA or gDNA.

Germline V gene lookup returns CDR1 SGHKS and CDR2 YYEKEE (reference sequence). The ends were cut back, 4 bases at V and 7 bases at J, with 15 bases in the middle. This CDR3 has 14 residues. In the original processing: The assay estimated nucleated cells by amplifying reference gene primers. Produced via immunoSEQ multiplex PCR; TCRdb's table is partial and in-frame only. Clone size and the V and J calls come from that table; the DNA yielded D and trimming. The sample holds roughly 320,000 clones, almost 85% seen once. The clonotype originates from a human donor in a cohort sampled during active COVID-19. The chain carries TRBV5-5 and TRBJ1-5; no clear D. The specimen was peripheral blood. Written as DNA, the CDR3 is TGTGCCAGCAGCCCCGCCAAGGGAGGCCAGCCCCAGCATTTT. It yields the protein CASSPAKGGQPQHF.